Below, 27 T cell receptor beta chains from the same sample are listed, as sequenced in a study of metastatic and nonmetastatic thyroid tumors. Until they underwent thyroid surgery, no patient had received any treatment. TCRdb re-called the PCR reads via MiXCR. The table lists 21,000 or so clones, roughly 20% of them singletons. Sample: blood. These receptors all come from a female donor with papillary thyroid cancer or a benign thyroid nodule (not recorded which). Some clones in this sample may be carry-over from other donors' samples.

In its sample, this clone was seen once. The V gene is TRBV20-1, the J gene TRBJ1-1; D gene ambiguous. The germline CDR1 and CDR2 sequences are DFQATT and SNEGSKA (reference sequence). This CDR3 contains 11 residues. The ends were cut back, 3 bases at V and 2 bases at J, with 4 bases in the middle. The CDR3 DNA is TGCAGTGCTAGTACCAACACTGAAGCTTTCTTT. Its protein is CSASTNTEAFF.

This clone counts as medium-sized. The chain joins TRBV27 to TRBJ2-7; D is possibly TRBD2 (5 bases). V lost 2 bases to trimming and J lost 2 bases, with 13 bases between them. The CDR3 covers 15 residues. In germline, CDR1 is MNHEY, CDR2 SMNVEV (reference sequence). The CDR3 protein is CASSLLSRTPYEQYF. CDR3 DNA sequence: TGTGCCAGCAGTTTACTTAGTCGGACTCCCTACGAGCAGTACTTC.

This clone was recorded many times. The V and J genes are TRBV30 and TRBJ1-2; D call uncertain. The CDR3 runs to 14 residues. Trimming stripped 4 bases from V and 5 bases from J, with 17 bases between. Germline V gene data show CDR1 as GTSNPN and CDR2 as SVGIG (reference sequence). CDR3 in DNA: TGTGCCTGGACCCCGTCCCCCGCAGGATATGGCTACACCTTC. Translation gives CAWTPSPAGYGYTF. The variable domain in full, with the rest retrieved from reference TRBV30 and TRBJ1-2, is SQTIHQWPATLVQPVGSPLSLECTVEGTSNPNLYWYRQAAGRGLQLLFYSVGIGQISSEVPQNLSASRPQDRQFILSSKKLLLSDSGFYLCAWTPSPAGYGYTFGSGTRLTVV.

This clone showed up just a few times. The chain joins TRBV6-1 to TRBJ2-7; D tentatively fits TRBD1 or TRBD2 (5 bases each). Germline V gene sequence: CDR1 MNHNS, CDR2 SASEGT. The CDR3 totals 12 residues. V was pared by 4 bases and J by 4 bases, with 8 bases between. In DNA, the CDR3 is TGTGCCAGCAGTGGGGGGTCATACGAGCAGTACTTC. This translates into CASSGGSYEQYF.

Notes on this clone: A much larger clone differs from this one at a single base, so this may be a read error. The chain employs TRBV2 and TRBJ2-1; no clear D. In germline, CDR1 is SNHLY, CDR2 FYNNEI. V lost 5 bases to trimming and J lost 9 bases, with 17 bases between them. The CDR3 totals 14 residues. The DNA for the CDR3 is TGTGCCAGCAGTCTCGGTTCTCGCGAAGGTGAGCAGTTCTTC. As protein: CASSLGSREGEQFF.

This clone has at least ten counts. CDR3 nucleotides: TGTGCCAGCAGCCAAGATAGGAGTCGAATCATGGGAGATACGCAGTATTTT. Its protein product is CASSQDRSRIMGDTQYF. This sequence joins TRBV3-1 and TRBJ2-3; D unresolved. V lost 0 bases, J lost 5 bases, and 18 bases lay in between. The CDR3 sequence is 17 residues long. Germline assignment: CDR1 LGHDT and CDR2 YNNKEL (reference sequence).

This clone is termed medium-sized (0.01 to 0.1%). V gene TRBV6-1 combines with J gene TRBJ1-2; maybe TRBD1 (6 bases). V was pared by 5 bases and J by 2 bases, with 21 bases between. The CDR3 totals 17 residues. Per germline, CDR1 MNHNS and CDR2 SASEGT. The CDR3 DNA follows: TGTGCCAGCAGTAATAAACAGGGTTGGGCGCAGAACTATGGCTACACCTTC. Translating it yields CASSNKQGWAQNYGYTF.

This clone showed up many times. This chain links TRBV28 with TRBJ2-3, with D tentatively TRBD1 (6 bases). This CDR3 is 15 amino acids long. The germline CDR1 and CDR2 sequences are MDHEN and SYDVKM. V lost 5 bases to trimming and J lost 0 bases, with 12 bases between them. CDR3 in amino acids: CASSRQVSSTDTQYF. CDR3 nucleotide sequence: TGTGCCAGCAGTCGACAGGTATCTAGCACAGATACGCAGTATTTT.

The CDR3 region has the DNA TGTGCCAGCAGCCAACGGGGGCCCACTTACGAGCAGTACTTC. Translating gives CASSQRGPTYEQYF. The chain joins TRBV3-1 to TRBJ2-7, with D tentatively TRBD1 or TRBD2 (6 bases each). Germline V gene sequence: CDR1 LGHDT, CDR2 YNNKEL (reference sequence). V lost 2 bases to trimming and J lost 4 bases, with 12 bases between them. The CDR3 sequence is 14 residues long.

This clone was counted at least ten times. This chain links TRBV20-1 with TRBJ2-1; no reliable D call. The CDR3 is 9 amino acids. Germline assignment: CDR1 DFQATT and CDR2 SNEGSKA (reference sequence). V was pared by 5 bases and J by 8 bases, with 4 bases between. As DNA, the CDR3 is TGCAGTGCTTCTCATGAGCAGTTCTTC. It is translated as CSASHEQFF.

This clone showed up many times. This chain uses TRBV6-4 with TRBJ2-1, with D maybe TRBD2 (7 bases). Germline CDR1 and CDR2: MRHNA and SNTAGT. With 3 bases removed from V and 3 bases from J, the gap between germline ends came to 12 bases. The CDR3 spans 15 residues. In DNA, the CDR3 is TGTGCCAGCAGTGAGGGCGGGGGCAGCTACAATGAGCAGTTCTTC. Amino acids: CASSEGGGSYNEQFF.

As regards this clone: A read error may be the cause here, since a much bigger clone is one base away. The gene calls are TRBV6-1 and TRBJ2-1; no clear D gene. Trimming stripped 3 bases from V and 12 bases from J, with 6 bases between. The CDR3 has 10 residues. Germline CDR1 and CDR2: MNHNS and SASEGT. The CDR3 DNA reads TGTGCCAGCAGTGACAGAGGGCAGTTCTTC. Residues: CASSDRGQFF.

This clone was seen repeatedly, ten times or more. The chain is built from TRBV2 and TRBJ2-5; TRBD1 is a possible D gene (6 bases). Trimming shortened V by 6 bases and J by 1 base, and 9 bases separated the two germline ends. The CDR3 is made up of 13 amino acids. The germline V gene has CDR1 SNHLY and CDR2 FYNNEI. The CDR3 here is CASSVQGQETQYF. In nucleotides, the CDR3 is TGTGCCAGCAGCGTACAGGGCCAAGAGACCCAGTACTTC.

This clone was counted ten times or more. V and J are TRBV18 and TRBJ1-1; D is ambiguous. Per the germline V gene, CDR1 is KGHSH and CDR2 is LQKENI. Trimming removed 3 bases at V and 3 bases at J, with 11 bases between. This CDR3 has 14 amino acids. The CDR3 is CASSPQDGYTEAFF. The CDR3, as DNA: TGTGCCAGCTCACCCCAGGACGGTTACACTGAAGCTTTCTTT.

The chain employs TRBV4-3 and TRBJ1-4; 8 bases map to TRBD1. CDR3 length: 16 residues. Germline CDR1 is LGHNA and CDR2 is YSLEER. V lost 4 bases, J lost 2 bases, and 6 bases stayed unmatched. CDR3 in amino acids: CASSLDRQGTNEKLFF. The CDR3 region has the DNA TGCGCCAGCAGCCTAGATAGACAGGGGACTAATGAAAAACTGTTTTTT.

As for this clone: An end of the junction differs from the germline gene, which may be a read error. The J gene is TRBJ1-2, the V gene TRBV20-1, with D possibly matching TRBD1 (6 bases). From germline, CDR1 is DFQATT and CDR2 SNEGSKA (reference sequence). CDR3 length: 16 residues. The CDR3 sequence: CSARDRSGTSRYCYTF. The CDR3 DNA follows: TGCAGTGCTAGAGATAGGAGTGGGACATCGCGCTATTGCTACACCTTC.

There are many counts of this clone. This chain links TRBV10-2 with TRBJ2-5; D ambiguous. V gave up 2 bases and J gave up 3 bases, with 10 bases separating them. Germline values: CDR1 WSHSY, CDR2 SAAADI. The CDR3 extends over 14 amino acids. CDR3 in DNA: TGCGCCAGCAGTGAGCCCAGATTTGAAGAGACCCAGTACTTC. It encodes CASSEPRFEETQYF.

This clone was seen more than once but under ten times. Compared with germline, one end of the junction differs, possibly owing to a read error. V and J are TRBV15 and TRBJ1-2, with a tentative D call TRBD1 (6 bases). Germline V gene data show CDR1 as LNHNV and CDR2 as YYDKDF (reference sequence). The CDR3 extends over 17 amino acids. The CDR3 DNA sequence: TGTGCCACCAGCAAGTCTCCACAACTAAGGGACAACTACGGCTACACCTTC. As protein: CATSKSPQLRDNYGYTF.

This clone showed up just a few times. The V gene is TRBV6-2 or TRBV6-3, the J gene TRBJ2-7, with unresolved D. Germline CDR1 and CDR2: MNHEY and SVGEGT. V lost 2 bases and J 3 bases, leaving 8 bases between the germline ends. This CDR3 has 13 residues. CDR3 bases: TGTGCCAGCAGTTACCCCGAGATCTACGAGCAGTACTTC. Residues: CASSYPEIYEQYF.

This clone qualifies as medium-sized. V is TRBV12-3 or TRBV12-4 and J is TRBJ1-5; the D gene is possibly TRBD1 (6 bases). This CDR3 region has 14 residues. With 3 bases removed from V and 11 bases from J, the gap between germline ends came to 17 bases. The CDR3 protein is CASSFEQGGRAQHF. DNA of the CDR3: TGTGCCAGCAGTTTCGAACAGGGCGGTCGGGCCCAGCATTTT.

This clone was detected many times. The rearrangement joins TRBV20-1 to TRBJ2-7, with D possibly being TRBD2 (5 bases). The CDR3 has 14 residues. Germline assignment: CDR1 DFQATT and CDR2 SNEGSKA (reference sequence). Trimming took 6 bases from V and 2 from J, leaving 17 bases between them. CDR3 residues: CSALYEGFPYEQYF. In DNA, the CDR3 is TGCAGTGCCCTCTATGAGGGCTTCCCCTACGAGCAGTACTTC.

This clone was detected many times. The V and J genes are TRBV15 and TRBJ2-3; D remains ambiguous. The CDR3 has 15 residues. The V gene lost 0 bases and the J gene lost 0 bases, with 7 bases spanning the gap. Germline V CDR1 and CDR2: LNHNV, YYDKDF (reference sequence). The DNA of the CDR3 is TGTGCCACCAGCAGAGATAAGCTCAGCACAGATACGCAGTATTTT. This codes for CATSRDKLSTDTQYF.

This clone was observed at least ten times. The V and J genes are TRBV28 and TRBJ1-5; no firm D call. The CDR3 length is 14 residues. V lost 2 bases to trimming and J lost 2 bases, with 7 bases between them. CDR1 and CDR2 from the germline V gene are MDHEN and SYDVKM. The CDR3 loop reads CASSLRQRNQPQHF. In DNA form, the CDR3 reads TGTGCCAGCAGTTTACGGCAGCGCAATCAGCCCCAGCATTTT.

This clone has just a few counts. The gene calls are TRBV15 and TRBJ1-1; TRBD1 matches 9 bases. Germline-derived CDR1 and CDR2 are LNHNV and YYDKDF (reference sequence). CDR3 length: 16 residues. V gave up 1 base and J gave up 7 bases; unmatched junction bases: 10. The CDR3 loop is CATSRGGDRVHFEAFF. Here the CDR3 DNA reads TGTGCCACCAGCAGAGGGGGGGACAGGGTCCACTTTGAAGCTTTCTTT.

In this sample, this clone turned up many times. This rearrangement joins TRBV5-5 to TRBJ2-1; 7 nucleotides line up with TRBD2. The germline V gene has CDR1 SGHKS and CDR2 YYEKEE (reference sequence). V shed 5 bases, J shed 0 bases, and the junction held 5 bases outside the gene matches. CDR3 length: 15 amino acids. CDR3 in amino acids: CASRASGSSYNEQFF. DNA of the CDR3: TGTGCCAGCAGAGCTAGCGGAAGCTCCTACAATGAGCAGTTCTTC.

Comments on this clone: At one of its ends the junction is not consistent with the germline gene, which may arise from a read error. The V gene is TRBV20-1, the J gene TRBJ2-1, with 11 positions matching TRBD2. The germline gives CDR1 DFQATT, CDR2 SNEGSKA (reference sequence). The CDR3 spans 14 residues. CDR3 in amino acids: CSATASGRTYEHFF. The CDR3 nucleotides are TGCAGTGCTACAGCTAGCGGGAGGACCTATGAGCATTTCTTC.

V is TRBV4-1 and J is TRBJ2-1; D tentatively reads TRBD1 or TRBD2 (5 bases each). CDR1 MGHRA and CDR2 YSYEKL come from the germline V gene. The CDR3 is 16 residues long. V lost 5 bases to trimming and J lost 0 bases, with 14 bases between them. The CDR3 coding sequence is TGCGCCAGCAGCGCCCCCGGGACGAGCTCCTACAATGAGCAGTTCTTC. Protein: CASSAPGTSSYNEQFF.